The 32 T cell receptor beta chains given below trace back to one sample, sequenced in a study of T cell responses to AZD1222 COVID-19 vaccine. Repertoires were generated with immunoSEQ multiplex PCR, while TCRdb's copy carries only in-frame clones and drops some. The sample contains 90,000 to 130,000 clones, 70% to 90% of which appear only once. Sequenced material: peripheral blood, taken on day 0 of AZD1222 vaccination. The receptors shown here come from an adult in good health.

In its sample, this clone was seen a few times. V and J are TRBV27 and TRBJ2-4; D is unresolved. Germline V gene lookup returns CDR1 MNHEY and CDR2 SMNVEV (reference sequence). V lost 2 bases and J lost 3, with 14 bases in between. The CDR3 is 16 amino acids. The CDR3 DNA sequence: TGTGCCAGCAGTTTAATGCCCAGTTCCTACAAAAACATTCAGTACTTC. Protein product: CASSLMPSSYKNIQYF.

This clone has ten or more counts. The rearrangement joins TRBV5-1 to TRBJ2-1; 10 bases agree with TRBD1. Germline CDR1 SGHRS, CDR2 YFSETQ. With V trimmed by 0 bases and J by 3 bases, 3 bases remained unmatched. This CDR3 has 16 residues. The CDR3: CASSLVGDRGYNEQFF. The CDR3 coding sequence is TGCGCCAGCAGCTTGGTTGGGGACAGGGGCTACAATGAGCAGTTCTTC.

The chain has TRBV19 and TRBJ1-3, with D perhaps TRBD1 (5 bases). The germline V gene encodes CDR1 LNHDA and CDR2 SQIVND (reference sequence). Trimming stripped 3 bases from V and 2 bases from J, with 14 bases between. This CDR3 is 16 amino acids long. The CDR3 DNA is TGTGCCAGTAGTATGGGTGACAGCCATGCTGGAAACACCATATATTTT. Translation: CASSMGDSHAGNTIYF.

As DNA, the CDR3 is TGTGCCAGCAGTTTTATCCAGGACCACTCTGGAAACACCATATATTTT. Translation: CASSFIQDHSGNTIYF. The chain is built from TRBV28 and TRBJ1-3; unclear D gene. Looked up from germline, CDR1 is MDHEN and CDR2 is SYDVKM. Trimming removed 3 bases from V and 0 bases from J, with 12 bases in between. The CDR3 is 16 residues long.

The V gene is TRBV7-2, the J gene TRBJ2-5; 8 nucleotides line up with TRBD1. V dropped 5 bases and J dropped 4; count of bases not matched to a gene: 6. Germline V gives CDR1 SGHTA, CDR2 FQGNSA. CDR3 length equals 14 residues. The CDR3 sequence is CASSAGGAIETQYF. The CDR3 DNA is TGTGCCAGCAGCGCAGGGGGCGCAATAGAGACCCAGTACTTC.

This rearrangement joins TRBV13 to TRBJ2-2, with D tentatively TRBD2 (5 bases). The CDR3 length is 15 residues. Germline-derived CDR1 and CDR2 are PRHDT and FYEKMQ (reference sequence). V was trimmed by 8 bases and J by 0 bases, leaving 13 bases between them. The CDR3 sequence: CASAIYGANTGELFF. CDR3 sequence (DNA): TGTGCCAGCGCAATTTACGGGGCGAACACCGGGGAGCTGTTTTTT.

The chain is built from TRBV24-1 and TRBJ2-3; weak D call: TRBD1 (6 bases). V was cut by 3 bases and J by 4 bases, with 13 bases left in between. The CDR3 has 15 residues. CDR1 and CDR2 from the germline V gene are KGHDR and SFDVKD. The CDR3 loop is CATSDTGYNPDTQYF. The CDR3 nucleotides are TGTGCCACCAGTGATACAGGGTACAATCCAGATACGCAGTATTTT.

This clone was counted only a few times. The V and J genes are TRBV7-9 and TRBJ2-1; a weak D match, TRBD2 (5 bases). CDR3 length equals 12 residues. CDR1 and CDR2 (germline): SEHNR, FQNEAQ (reference sequence). V was pared by 10 bases and J by 4 bases, with 11 bases between. CDR3 in DNA: TGTGCCACCGACCGGGGTTACAATGAGCAGTTCTTC. Translation: CATDRGYNEQFF.

This chain connects TRBV11-2 to TRBJ2-2; perhaps TRBD1 as D (6 bases). CDR1 is SGHAT, CDR2 FQNNGV, per germline. Trimming cost V 2 bases and J 6 bases, with 10 bases left between them. This CDR3 is built from 14 residues. The CDR3 coding sequence is TGTGCCAGCAGCTTAAGGGCAGGGGCCGGGGAGCTGTTTTTT. Protein product: CASSLRAGAGELFF.

The rearrangement uses TRBV19 and TRBJ2-7; D might be TRBD1 (5 bases). V was shortened by 6 bases and J by 3 bases, with 12 bases between the two germline ends. The CDR3 is made up of 13 amino acids. Germline V gene data show CDR1 as LNHDA and CDR2 as SQIVND (reference sequence). CDR3 protein: CASRQDTNYEQYF. The CDR3 nucleotides read TGTGCCAGTAGACAGGACACTAACTACGAGCAGTACTTC.

This chain connects TRBV7-3 to TRBJ1-1, with TRBD1 matching 7 bases. Germline lookup yields CDR1 SGHTA and CDR2 FQGTGA. This CDR3 has 13 residues. After removal of 5 bases from V and 3 bases from J, the junction contained 3 bases not matched to a gene. As DNA, the CDR3 is TGTGCCAGCAGCGGGACAGCATACACTGAAGCTTTCTTT. Amino acids: CASSGTAYTEAFF. Looking up the rest from reference TRBV7-3 and TRBJ1-1 gives the full variable domain: GAGVSQTPSNKVTEKGKYVELRCDPISGHTALYWYRQSLGQGPEFLIYFQGTGAADDSGLPNDRFFAVRPEGSVSTLKIQRTERGDSAVYLCASSGTAYTEAFFGQGTRLTVV.

The V gene is TRBV5-1, the J gene TRBJ1-3; a weak D match, TRBD1 (6 bases). CDR1 is SGHRS, CDR2 YFSETQ, per germline. V shed 4 bases and J shed 0 bases, with 8 bases lying between them. The CDR3 sequence is 14 residues long. This chain's CDR3 is CASSMDSSGNTIYF. As DNA, the CDR3 is TGCGCCAGCAGCATGGACAGCTCTGGAAACACCATATATTTT. Variable domain in full (rest from reference TRBV5-1 and TRBJ1-3): KAGVTQTPRYLIKTRGQQVTLSCSPISGHRSVSWYQQTPGQGLQFLFEYFSETQRNKGNFPGRFSGRQFSNSRSEMNVSTLELGDSALYLCASSMDSSGNTIYFGEGSWLTVV.

The rearrangement uses TRBV28 and TRBJ1-1, with D perhaps TRBD1 (6 bases). The germline CDR1 and CDR2 sequences are MDHEN and SYDVKM. V shed 6 bases and J shed 8 bases, with 22 bases lying between them. This CDR3 is 15 amino acids long. CDR3 loop: CASSPPRAGAPEAFF. CDR3 nucleotide sequence: TGTGCCAGCAGCCCCCCCAGGGCAGGGGCCCCAGAAGCTTTCTTT.

The rearrangement uses TRBV28 and TRBJ1-3, with a tentative D call TRBD1 (6 bases). Germline V gene lookup returns CDR1 MDHEN and CDR2 SYDVKM. This CDR3 comprises 19 residues. V was cut by 5 bases and J by 0 bases, with 23 bases left in between. The CDR3 DNA sequence: TGTGCCAGCAGTCCCCTGCCCCGGGACAAGCTATTCTCTGGAAACACCATATATTTT. It yields the protein CASSPLPRDKLFSGNTIYF.

CDR3 loop: CASSPPGGRVTEAFF. The CDR3 DNA sequence: TGTGCCAGCAGTCCCCCGGGGGGCAGGGTCACTGAAGCTTTCTTT. The chain combines TRBV28 with TRBJ1-1; perhaps TRBD1 as D (6 bases). The CDR3 has 15 amino acids. Germline V CDR1 and CDR2: MDHEN, SYDVKM. V was cut by 5 bases and J by 4 bases, with 17 bases left in between.

This clone has a handful of counts. The chain couples TRBV5-1 to TRBJ2-1; perhaps TRBD1 as D (6 bases). The CDR3 spans 14 residues. Germline CDR1 is SGHRS and CDR2 is YFSETQ. Trimming stripped 4 bases from V and 5 bases from J, with 13 bases between. For the CDR3, the DNA is TGCGCCAGCAGCACTGGACAGCCTGACAATGAGCAGTTCTTC. It is translated as CASSTGQPDNEQFF.

V usage is TRBV9 and J usage is TRBJ2-7, with TRBD1 matching over 7 bases. Germline trimming cut 1 base from V and 6 bases from J; bases unmatched to any gene: 10. The CDR3 extends over 15 amino acids. From germline, CDR1 is SGDLS and CDR2 YYNGEE. CDR3 nucleotides: TGTGCCAGCAGCGTATCCACAGGGGATTCGGGCGAGCAGTACTTC. Its translation is CASSVSTGDSGEQYF.

The chain recombines TRBV7-3 with TRBJ1-6, with 7 nucleotides matching TRBD1. The CDR3 length is 15 residues. Unmatched junction bases numbered 2, after V lost 1 base and J lost 5 bases. Germline assignment: CDR1 SGHTA and CDR2 FQGTGA. The CDR3 here is CASSLRQGDNSPLHF. The CDR3 DNA reads as TGTGCCAGCAGCTTAAGACAGGGAGATAATTCACCCCTCCACTTT.

The rearrangement joins TRBV18 to TRBJ1-1; D is unclear. V was shortened by 2 bases and J by 1 base, with 14 bases between the two germline ends. The CDR3 sequence is 16 residues long. Germline CDR1 KGHSH, CDR2 LQKENI. The CDR3 coding sequence is TGTGCCAGCTCACCAGGGATCCACCGGGAGAACACTGAAGCTTTCTTT. It yields the protein CASSPGIHRENTEAFF. Looking up the rest from reference TRBV18 and TRBJ1-1 gives the full variable domain: NAGVMQNPRHLVRRRGQEARLRCSPMKGHSHVYWYRQLPEEGLKFMVYLQKENIIDESGMPKERFSAEFPKEGPSILRIQQVVRGDSAAYFCASSPGIHRENTEAFFGQGTRLTVV.

This chain uses TRBV12-3 or TRBV12-4 with TRBJ1-2; TRBD1 aligns across 7 bases. The CDR3 consists of 13 residues. The V and J ends lost 7 bases and 7 bases, in that order; junction bases with no gene match: 9. CDR3 nucleotides: TGTGCCAGCATTGAACAGGGGTCGGGTGGCTACACCTTC. Protein product: CASIEQGSGGYTF.

The chain is built from TRBV2 and TRBJ2-5, with D perhaps TRBD2 (6 bases). CDR3 length equals 13 residues. Germline V lookup: CDR1 SNHLY, CDR2 FYNNEI. Trimming stripped 6 bases from V and 5 bases from J, with 13 bases between. DNA of the CDR3: TGTGCCAGCAGCCGACGGAGGGGTGAGACCCAGTACTTC. Its translation: CASSRRRGETQYF.

The J gene is TRBJ2-3, the V gene TRBV29-1; tentative D call: TRBD2 (5 bases). The CDR3 covers 12 residues. The germline V gene has CDR1 SQVTM and CDR2 ANQGSEA. CDR3 residues: CGQRERIDTQYF. Here the CDR3 DNA reads TGCGGCCAAAGAGAGCGGATAGATACGCAGTATTTT.

The rearrangement joins TRBV28 to TRBJ2-3; a possible D gene is TRBD2 (5 bases). The CDR3 extends over 13 amino acids. Trimming took 4 bases from V and 3 from J, leaving 8 bases between them. CDR1 MDHEN and CDR2 SYDVKM come from the germline V gene. In nucleotides, the CDR3 is TGTGCCAGCAGTTCGGGGATAACAGATACGCAGTATTTT. It specifies CASSSGITDTQYF.

The chain joins TRBV5-5 to TRBJ2-7, with D tentatively TRBD1 or TRBD2 (5 bases each). V lost 2 bases and J lost 11, with 17 bases in between. CDR3 length: 13 residues. Germline CDR1 reads SGHKS; CDR2 reads YYEKEE (reference sequence). Here the CDR3 reads CASSFPGSQQEYF. In DNA, the CDR3 is TGTGCCAGCAGCTTTCCGGGATCCCAACAGGAGTACTTC.

V is TRBV9 and J is TRBJ2-1; no clear D gene. The V gene's germline CDR1 is SGDLS and CDR2 YYNGEE. CDR3 size: 16 residues. V was pared by 3 bases and J by 0 bases, with 13 bases between. Here the CDR3 DNA reads TGTGCCAGCAGCGCCTCAGACTGGACCTCCTACAATGAGCAGTTCTTC. Its translation: CASSASDWTSYNEQFF. The variable domain in full, with the rest retrieved from reference TRBV9 and TRBJ2-1, is DSGVTQTPKHLITATGQRVTLRCSPRSGDLSVYWYQQSLDQGLQFLIQYYNGEERAKGNILERFSAQQFPDLHSELNLSSLELGDSALYFCASSASDWTSYNEQFFGPGTRLTVL.

This clone was detected a few times. This chain joins TRBV3-1 (or the pseudogene TRBV3-2) and TRBJ1-1; D uncertain. The CDR3 sequence is 16 residues long. In germline, CDR1 is LGHDT, CDR2 YNNKEL (reference sequence). Deletions cut 1 base from V and 4 bases from J, with 16 bases between. The CDR3 here is CASSQGTPRSVTEAFF. The CDR3 DNA is TGTGCCAGCAGCCAAGGTACCCCCCGCTCGGTCACTGAAGCTTTCTTT.

The rearrangement links TRBV5-4 to TRBJ2-4, with a weak D call TRBD2 (5 bases). V gave up 0 bases and J gave up 0 bases, with 10 bases separating them. CDR3 size: 16 residues. The germline CDR1 and CDR2 sequences are SGHNT and YYREEE (reference sequence). The CDR3, as DNA: TGTGCCAGCAGCTTGGTCGGGGATCTAGCCAAAAACATTCAGTACTTC. Its translation: CASSLVGDLAKNIQYF.

This clone has just one count. The genes are TRBV30 and TRBJ1-6; D gene uncertain. This CDR3 spans 16 amino acids. The germline V gene encodes CDR1 GTSNPN and CDR2 SVGIG (reference sequence). The germline V and J ends were trimmed by 2 bases and 0 bases, with 11 bases remaining between them. The CDR3 reads CAWSRLRSSYNSPLHF. Here the CDR3 DNA reads TGTGCCTGGAGTCGCCTCAGGAGCTCCTATAATTCACCCCTCCACTTT.

The V call is TRBV5-1, the J call TRBJ1-2, with D possibly being TRBD1 (6 bases). The ends were cut back, 4 bases at V and 3 bases at J, with 10 bases in the middle. CDR3 length equals 13 residues. Per germline, CDR1 SGHRS and CDR2 YFSETQ. The CDR3, as DNA: TGCGCCAGCAGCCCCGCAGGGGACTATGGCTACACCTTC. Its translation: CASSPAGDYGYTF.

This chain connects TRBV6-5 to TRBJ1-4; 11 bases fit TRBD1. V was pared by 8 bases and J by 10 bases, with 9 bases of the junction left unmatched. This CDR3 contains 14 residues. CDR1 and CDR2 (germline): MNHEY, SVGAGI. CDR3 nucleotides: TGTGCCAGCTCCGCGGGGGGACAGGGGGGAAAACTGTTTTTT. This sequence encodes CASSAGGQGGKLFF.

The V call is TRBV30, the J call TRBJ1-3; the D is unclear. V was clipped by 0 bases and J by 0 bases, with 9 bases between them. The CDR3 has 15 amino acids. The germline V gene encodes CDR1 GTSNPN and CDR2 SVGIG (reference sequence). CDR3 coding DNA: TGTGCCTGGAGTGTAGGCAGAAGCTCTGGAAACACCATATATTTT. As protein: CAWSVGRSSGNTIYF. Combining the CDR3 with reference TRBV30 and TRBJ1-3 gives the whole variable domain SQTIHQWPATLVQPVGSPLSLECTVEGTSNPNLYWYRQAAGRGLQLLFYSVGIGQISSEVPQNLSASRPQDRQFILSSKKLLLSDSGFYLCAWSVGRSSGNTIYFGEGSWLTVV.

This clone was seen a few times. This chain links TRBV28 with TRBJ1-5; no firm D call. The V end lost 3 bases, the J end lost 3 bases, and 12 bases lay between the germline ends. CDR3 length: 15 amino acids. Germline V lookup: CDR1 MDHEN, CDR2 SYDVKM. For the CDR3, the DNA is TGTGCCAGCAGTTTGCGAGGTTACTCCAATCAGCCCCAGCATTTT. Its protein product is CASSLRGYSNQPQHF.